These 5 T cell receptor beta chains were all obtained from the same sample, sequenced in a study of OX40 agonist ivuxolimab in advanced cancers. Here immunoSEQ multiplex PCR was the method, and the copy in TCRdb shows in-frame clones only, minus some. The sample records some 76,000 clones, approximately 89% being singletons. The sequencing used CD4+ or CD8+ T cells sorted from blood, collected in a trial of the OX40 agonist ivuxolimab. Receptors were obtained from an adult with an advanced solid tumor such as melanoma, head and neck, liver or kidney cancer.

A word on this clone: This sample includes further DNA sequences coding for the same CDR3. The chain links TRBV6-1 to TRBJ2-2; D remains unclear. This CDR3 comprises 13 residues. Trimming left V 2 bases short and J 5 bases short, with 6 bases between. Looked up from germline, CDR1 is MNHNS and CDR2 is SASEGT. The CDR3 loop reads CASSELGTGELFF. CDR3 nucleotides: TGTGCCAGCAGTGAATTAGGTACCGGGGAGCTGTTTTTT.

The CDR3 region is CASSLTGNTIYF. The DNA of the CDR3 is TGTGCCAGCAGCTTAACTGGAAACACCATATATTTT. This chain connects TRBV11-2 to TRBJ1-3; D is unclear. Trimming left V 2 bases short and J 2 bases short, with 1 base between. The CDR3 sequence is 12 residues long. Germline V gene sequence: CDR1 SGHAT, CDR2 FQNNGV.

This clone has more than one count but fewer than ten. This chain links TRBV30 with TRBJ1-6, with 9 bases fitting TRBD1. CDR1 is GTSNPN, CDR2 SVGIG, per germline (reference sequence). This CDR3 is 15 amino acids long. V lost 3 bases and J lost 5; bases outside the gene matches: 5. In DNA form, the CDR3 reads TGTGCCTGGAGGGGGGACAGGGTGGATAATTCACCCCTCCACTTT. It is translated as CAWRGDRVDNSPLHF. Filled out from reference TRBV30 and TRBJ1-6, the complete variable domain reads SQTIHQWPATLVQPVGSPLSLECTVEGTSNPNLYWYRQAAGRGLQLLFYSVGIGQISSEVPQNLSASRPQDRQFILSSKKLLLSDSGFYLCAWRGDRVDNSPLHFGNGTRLTVT.

V usage is TRBV29-1 and J usage is TRBJ2-5; 10 nucleotides match TRBD2. CDR1 and CDR2 (germline): SQVTM, ANQGSEA. The CDR3 is 14 amino acids. V dropped 4 bases and J dropped 6; count of bases not matched to a gene: 8. The CDR3 DNA is TGCAGCGTTGTACCTTTAGCGGGAGGAAAGACCCAGTACTTC. It encodes CSVVPLAGGKTQYF.

The chain employs TRBV10-3 and TRBJ1-2; D is unclear. V dropped 3 bases and J dropped 6 bases, with 8 bases sitting between them. The germline gives CDR1 ENHRY, CDR2 SYGVKD. CDR3 length: 12 amino acids. The CDR3 spells CAISETQNGYTF. CDR3 bases: TGTGCCATCAGTGAAACCCAGAATGGCTACACCTTC.